These T cell receptor beta chains were read from a single sample in a study of T cell responses to AZD1222 COVID-19 vaccine. Profiling relied on immunoSEQ multiplex PCR, and the TCRdb table lists in-frame clones only, not all of them. Among 130,000 to 150,000 clones, about 92% were seen once, and the ten largest hold approximately 3.4%. This sample comprised peripheral blood, obtained on day 0 of AZD1222 vaccination. These receptors were obtained from an adult in good health. Both conserved end residues are part of each CDR3. D genes are given only for firm matches. Clone size is shown for a subset of rows, as once, few, many or a class of expanded clone.

d_call: TRBD2
j_call: TRBJ2-1
v_call: TRBV3-1/TRBV3-2
clone_size: .
cdr3_nt: TGTGCCAGCAGCCAACCGGGACTAGAGGAACGGGAGCAGTTCTTC
cdr3_aa: CASSQPGLEEREQFF

d_call: .
j_call: TRBJ2-5
v_call: TRBV11-3
clone_size: once
cdr3_nt: TGTGCCAGCAGCCCACTCCCAGTCTACCAAGAGACCCAGTACTTC
cdr3_aa: CASSPLPVYQETQYF

d_call: .
j_call: TRBJ1-4
v_call: TRBV25-1
clone_size: .
cdr3_nt: TGTGCCAGCAGTGAATATGGGGCGAGGGGTGAAAAACTGTTTTTT
cdr3_aa: CASSEYGARGEKLFF

d_call: TRBD2
j_call: TRBJ2-3
v_call: TRBV7-6
clone_size: .
cdr3_nt: TGTGCCAGCAGCTTAGGAGCGGGAGGGCGGGCAGATACGCAGTATTTT
cdr3_aa: CASSLGAGGRADTQYF

d_call: .
j_call: TRBJ1-5
v_call: TRBV15
clone_size: .
cdr3_nt: TGTGCCACCAGCCAGGTGGGCAGGGGCGGTCAGCCCCAGCATTTT
cdr3_aa: CATSQVGRGGQPQHF

d_call: TRBD2
j_call: TRBJ2-2
v_call: TRBV30
clone_size: .
cdr3_nt: TGTGCCTGGAAGCCGACTAGCGGTCCGAACACCGGGGAGCTGTTTTTT
cdr3_aa: CAWKPTSGPNTGELFF

d_call: TRBD1
j_call: TRBJ2-1
v_call: TRBV7-9
clone_size: .
cdr3_nt: TGTGCCAGCAGCCCCGGGACAGGGAGGGAAAATGAGCAGTTCTTC
cdr3_aa: CASSPGTGRENEQFF

d_call: .
j_call: TRBJ1-5
v_call: TRBV15
clone_size: .
cdr3_nt: TGTGCCACCAGCACAGGTCCGAGCGGCAATCAGCCCCAGCATTTT
cdr3_aa: CATSTGPSGNQPQHF

d_call: .
j_call: TRBJ2-7
v_call: TRBV5-1
clone_size: .
cdr3_nt: TGCGCCAGCAGCTTGGAATTCTACGAGCAGTACTTC
cdr3_aa: CASSLEFYEQYF

d_call: .
j_call: TRBJ2-7
v_call: TRBV7-9
clone_size: .
cdr3_nt: TGTGCCAGCATAAGAGCAGGGGGGTACGAGCAGTACTTC
cdr3_aa: CASIRAGGYEQYF

d_call: .
j_call: TRBJ1-1
v_call: TRBV28
clone_size: once
cdr3_nt: TGTGCCAGCAGTGTCGTCGACAGAACGAACACTGAAGCTTTCTTT
cdr3_aa: CASSVVDRTNTEAFF